There are a few counts of the clone carrying this TCR beta chain. Antigen: not known. This specimen belongs to a study of molecular identifiers for immune sequencing clone quantification. Study-wide results and limits: Among under 1.1 million naive cells, spiked Jurkat TCR RNA from a single cell was reportedly detectable.

The CD8+CD4-CCR7+CD45RA+ phenotype defined the sorted naive CD8 T cells. The J segment lost 4 bases and the V segment lost 6 bases, leaving 4 bases of the junction unmatched. CDR3 size: 15 residues. A single record per CDR3 protein comes from TCRdb applying MiXCR to the PCR reads. The table includes more than 450,000 distinct CDR3 sequences, 20% to 25% detected once. Sequenced input: naive CD8+ T cells from blood, with Jurkat cell RNA spiked in. Subset of the sample: FACS-sorted CD8+CD4-CCR7+CD45RA+ naive T cells. This TCR came from a human donor in good health. Some libraries in this study had Jurkat cell RNA spiked in. The chain carries TRBV12-3 or TRBV12-4 and TRBJ1-6; 9 bases match TRBD1. This chain's CDR3 is CASSTTGGYNSPLHF. DNA of the CDR3: TGTGCCAGCAGCACGACAGGGGGGTATAATTCACCCCTCCACTTT.